A selection of T cell receptor beta chains follows, all from one sample in a study of blood T cells in healthy people across ages. TCRdb re-called the 5' RACE reads with MiXCR, one entry per CDR3 protein. Of roughly 1,700,000 distinct CDR3 sequences detected, 25% to 30% appear once; the ten largest clones hold roughly 8%. Sequencing was done on a sample of blood. Source of these receptors: a woman aged 25-40 years in good health. Each CDR3 is given with its conserved first and last residue. Each record gives: V gene, clone size, CDR3 length, J gene, CDR3 protein. The size of a clone is reported for some rows only, either as once, few or many, or as a class for expanded clones.

>TRBV5-1|many|16|TRBJ2-5
CASSPSSGGPQETQYF
>TRBV3-1|NA|12|TRBJ1-2
CASSQSVYGYTF
>TRBV5-1|few|14|TRBJ1-2
CASSSLEGDYGYTF
>TRBV15|few|15|TRBJ1-4
CATSRVRGRNEKLFF
>TRBV7-2|NA|14|TRBJ1-4
CASNHDRDNEKLFF
>TRBV4-3|NA|14|TRBJ1-5
CASSQLSSGQPQHF
>TRBV10-1|many|13|TRBJ2-1
CASSPRPGNEQFF
>TRBV4-3|NA|16|TRBJ2-1
CASSLFRGAGYNEQFF
>TRBV7-2|NA|15|TRBJ2-1
CASSLGDRASNEQFF
>TRBV18|NA|14|TRBJ1-1
CASSLREGGTEAFF
>TRBV29-1|NA|11|TRBJ1-1
CSVSDRTEAFF
>TRBV6-5|few|15|TRBJ2-5
CASSLDGQGRKTQYF
>TRBV10-3|many|16|TRBJ2-5
CASAGTSGGPGETQYF
>TRBV4-3|few|14|TRBJ2-3
CASSQVPITDTQYF
>TRBV5-1|few|14|NA
CASSLAIMKETQYF
>TRBV14|NA|15|TRBJ1-1
CASSPQVGIWTEAFF
>TRBV28|many|13|TRBJ2-5
CASSKDYQETQYF
>TRBV7-3|many|15|TRBJ2-1
CASSSAGGRYNEQFF
>TRBV29-1|many|12|TRBJ2-1
CSVDREWGEQFF
>TRBV10-3|NA|13|TRBJ2-5
CAISESGFETQYF
>TRBV20-1|many|13|TRBJ1-2
CSATQGANYGYTF
>TRBV12-3/TRBV12-4|NA|12|TRBJ2-5
CASGEGGEVQYF
>TRBV10-3|NA|16|TRBJ1-1
CAISDRQGLGGTEAFF
>TRBV5-4|few|15|TRBJ2-3
CASSLAGGGRDTQYF
>TRBV20-1|few|15|TRBJ2-3
CSASTSGAPMDTQYF
>TRBV29-1|few|13|TRBJ2-1
CSLAESSYNEQFF
>TRBV16|NA|15|TRBJ2-7
CASSQCGREEYEQYF
>TRBV11-2|NA|14|TRBJ2-7
CASSQGFQRNEQYF
>TRBV7-2|few|13|TRBJ1-5
CASSLAIYQPQHF